What follows are 14 T cell receptor beta chains derived from one specimen sequenced in a study of post-analysis software for immune sequencing data. Study-level findings and limits: TRBV5-6, TRBV5-1 and TRBV20-1 were among roughly five TRBV segments more frequent in patients than controls.

The TCR beta cDNA libraries contained unique molecular identifiers. TCRdb analysed the PCR reads with MiXCR anew, one entry per CDR3 protein. The table lists hundreds of thousands of distinct CDR3 sequences, approximately 38% of them singletons, with approximately 7.1% in the top ten. These receptors have no identified antigens. The source material was blood. The receptors derive from a girl aged 2 to 10 with multiple sclerosis.

This clonotype is a singleton in its sample. J is TRBJ2-7 and V is TRBV10-3; D possibly corresponds to TRBD1 (6 bases). Trimming removed 11 bases from V and 0 bases from J, with 17 bases in between. Germline V CDR1 and CDR2: ENHRY, SYGVKD. CDR3 length: 14 residues. Written as DNA, the CDR3 is TGTGCCGTCGCGGACAGATTAAGCTCCTACGAGCAGTACTTC. Protein product: CAVADRLSSYEQYF.

By sample fraction, this clonotype is medium-sized. The rearrangement uses TRBV7-6 and TRBJ2-3, with D possibly TRBD1 on 6 matching bases. Trimming cost V 2 bases and J 4 bases, with 13 bases left between them. This CDR3 comprises 15 residues. Germline CDR1 reads SGHVS; CDR2 reads FNYEAQ. DNA for the CDR3: TGTGCCAGCAGCTTAACAGGGAGAGAGGCAGATACGCAGTATTTT. Its protein product is CASSLTGREADTQYF.

This clonotype was seen a handful of times. V usage is TRBV12-3 or TRBV12-4 and J usage is TRBJ1-5; D gene uncertain. V was pared by 3 bases and J by 3 bases, with 9 bases between. This CDR3 has 14 amino acids. The CDR3 is CASSFGSPNQPQHF. CDR3 coding DNA: TGTGCCAGCAGTTTCGGAAGCCCCAATCAGCCCCAGCATTTT.

This clonotype has more than one count but fewer than ten. This chain links TRBV6-2 or TRBV6-3 with TRBJ2-1; no definite D call. Trimming stripped 6 bases from V and 3 bases from J, with 6 bases between. CDR1 is MNHEY and CDR2 is SVGEGT in the germline V gene. There are 12 residues in the CDR3. For the CDR3, the DNA is TGTGCCAGCAGAACGGTCTACAATGAGCAGTTCTTC. As protein: CASRTVYNEQFF.

The chain is built from TRBV20-1 and TRBJ1-5; D is uncertain. Trimming cost V 3 bases and J 5 bases, with 11 bases left between them. This CDR3 is built from 13 residues. Germline CDR1 is DFQATT and CDR2 is SNEGSKA (reference sequence). The CDR3 region has the DNA TGCAGTGCTAGCCCCCAGGTGGATCAGCCCCAGCATTTT. Its translation is CSASPQVDQPQHF.

The chain joins TRBV27 to TRBJ2-1, with 11 positions matching TRBD2. CDR1 and CDR2 from the germline V gene are MNHEY and SMNVEV (reference sequence). CDR3 size: 17 residues. The J segment lost 1 base and the V segment lost 6 bases, leaving 8 bases of the junction unmatched. The CDR3 DNA reads TGTGCCAGCAGACTAGCGGGAGTTACGGGGTCCTACAATGAGCAGTTCTTC. Its protein is CASRLAGVTGSYNEQFF.

This clonotype was detected a few times. The chain recombines TRBV20-1 with TRBJ2-4; D perhaps matches TRBD2 (5 bases). The J call is in doubt because the DNA end fits TRBJ2-7 better. The CDR3 extends over 14 amino acids. CDR1 DFQATT and CDR2 SNEGSKA come from the germline V gene (reference sequence). CDR3 in DNA: TGCAGTGCGGTGGAAGGAGTAGCGACTACCGAGCAGTACTTC. It encodes CSAVEGVATTEQYF.

This clonotype was picked up a small number of times. The chain links TRBV6-5 to TRBJ1-2; D gene unclear. Germline V gene sequence: CDR1 MNHEY, CDR2 SVGAGI. Between the trimmed V and J ends, which lost 0 bases and 5 bases, there was a span of 7 bases. The CDR3 has 13 residues. This chain's CDR3 is CASSYSRLYGYTF. CDR3 nucleotide sequence: TGTGCCAGCAGTTACTCGCGGCTGTATGGCTACACCTTC.

This clonotype showed up just a few times. This chain links TRBV5-1 with TRBJ2-7; D is perhaps TRBD1 or TRBD2 (5 bases each). V dropped 0 bases and J dropped 5 bases, with 18 bases sitting between them. The germline V gene has CDR1 SGHRS and CDR2 YFSETQ. This CDR3 has 16 residues. The CDR3 DNA reads as TGCGCCAGCAGCTTGGTCCCCCTAGGGGAGTGGCACGAGCAGTACTTC. Protein: CASSLVPLGEWHEQYF.

This chain uses TRBV4-2 with TRBJ2-7, with a possible D match to TRBD2 (5 bases). With 4 bases removed from V and 3 bases from J, the gap between germline ends came to 13 bases. The CDR3 consists of 14 residues. Germline V CDR1 and CDR2: LGHNA, YNFKEQ. The CDR3 loop reads CASSPFGVYYEQYF. CDR3 sequence (DNA): TGTGCCAGCAGCCCCTTCGGGGTTTACTACGAGCAGTACTTC.

In its sample, this clonotype was seen a few times. The CDR3 region is CASSLWGRESNQPQHF. CDR3 nucleotide sequence: TGTGCCAGCAGCTTATGGGGCAGAGAGAGCAATCAGCCCCAGCATTTT. V is TRBV7-2 and J is TRBJ1-5, with D tentatively TRBD1 (5 bases). The length of the CDR3 is 16 residues. Looked up from germline, CDR1 is SGHTA and CDR2 is FQGNSA. V was pared by 2 bases and J by 1 base, with 12 bases between.

This clonotype has more than one count but fewer than ten. The chain employs TRBV27 and TRBJ1-1, with D possibly matching TRBD1 (6 bases). Germline values: CDR1 MNHEY, CDR2 SMNVEV (reference sequence). The CDR3 totals 14 residues. Trimming cost V 6 bases and J 1 base, with 12 bases left between them. CDR3 residues: CASRRVRGNTEAFF. CDR3 DNA sequence: TGTGCCAGCAGAAGGGTCAGGGGGAACACTGAAGCTTTCTTT.

The V and J genes are TRBV4-3 and TRBJ2-1, with 7 bases matching TRBD2. Germline V gene lookup returns CDR1 LGHNA and CDR2 YSLEER. The CDR3 is made up of 15 amino acids. Losses at the gene ends were 5 bases for V and 4 bases for J; bases not matched to a gene: 8. The chain's CDR3 is CASSEGRETYNEQFF. The CDR3 coding sequence is TGCGCCAGCAGCGAGGGGCGGGAGACTTACAATGAGCAGTTCTTC.

The chain uses TRBV20-1 and TRBJ2-4, with D perhaps being TRBD1 or TRBD2 (5 bases each). The last part of the DNA fits TRBJ2-7 better; the J call may be wrong. CDR1 DFQATT and CDR2 SNEGSKA come from the germline V gene (reference sequence). The CDR3 contains 13 residues. The CDR3 region is CSARVGESYEQYF. In DNA, the CDR3 is TGCAGTGCTAGAGTGGGGGAGTCCTACGAGCAGTACTTC.